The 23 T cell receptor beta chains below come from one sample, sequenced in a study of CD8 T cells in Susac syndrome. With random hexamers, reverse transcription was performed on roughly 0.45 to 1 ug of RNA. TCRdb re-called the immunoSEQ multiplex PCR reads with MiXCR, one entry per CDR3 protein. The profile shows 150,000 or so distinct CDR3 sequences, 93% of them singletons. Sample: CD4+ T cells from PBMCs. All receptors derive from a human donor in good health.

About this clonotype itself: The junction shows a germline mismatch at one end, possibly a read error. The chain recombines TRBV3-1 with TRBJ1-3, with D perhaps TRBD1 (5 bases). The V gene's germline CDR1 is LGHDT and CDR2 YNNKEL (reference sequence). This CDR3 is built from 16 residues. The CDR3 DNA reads TGTGCCAGCAGCCAAGATAGGGGCCGCTCTGAAAACACCATATATTTT. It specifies CASSQDRGRSENTIYF.

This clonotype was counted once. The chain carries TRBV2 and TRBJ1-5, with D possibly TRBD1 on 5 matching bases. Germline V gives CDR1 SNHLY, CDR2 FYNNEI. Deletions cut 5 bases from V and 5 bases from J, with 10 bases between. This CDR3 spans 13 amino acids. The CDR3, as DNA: TGTGCCAGCAGTTGGGGGGAGCATCAGCCCCAGCATTTT. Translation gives CASSWGEHQPQHF. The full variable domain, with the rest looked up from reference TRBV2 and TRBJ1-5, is EPEVTQTPSHQVTQMGQEVILRCVPISNHLYFYWYRQILGQKVEFLVSFYNNEISEKSEIFDDQFSVERPDGSNFTLKIRSTKLEDSAMYFCASSWGEHQPQHFGDGTRLSIL.

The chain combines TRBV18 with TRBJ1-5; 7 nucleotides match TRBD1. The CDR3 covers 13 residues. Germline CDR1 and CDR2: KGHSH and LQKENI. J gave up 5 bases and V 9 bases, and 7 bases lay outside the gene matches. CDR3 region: CASSGGADQPQHF. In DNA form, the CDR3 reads TGTGCCAGTTCAGGGGGGGCCGATCAGCCCCAGCATTTT.

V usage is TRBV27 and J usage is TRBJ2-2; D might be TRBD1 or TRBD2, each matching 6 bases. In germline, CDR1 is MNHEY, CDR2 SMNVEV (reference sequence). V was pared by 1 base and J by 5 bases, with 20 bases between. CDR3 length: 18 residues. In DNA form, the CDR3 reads TGTGCCAGCAGTTTATATGGGGCCCGGGGGACAACGACCGGGGAGCTGTTTTTT. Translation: CASSLYGARGTTTGELFF.

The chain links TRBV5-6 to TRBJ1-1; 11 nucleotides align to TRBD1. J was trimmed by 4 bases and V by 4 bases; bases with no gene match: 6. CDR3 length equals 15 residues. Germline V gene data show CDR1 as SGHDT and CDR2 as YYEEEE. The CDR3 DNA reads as TGTGCCAGCAGCGAACTTGGACAGGGGGCCACTGAAGCTTTCTTT. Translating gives CASSELGQGATEAFF.

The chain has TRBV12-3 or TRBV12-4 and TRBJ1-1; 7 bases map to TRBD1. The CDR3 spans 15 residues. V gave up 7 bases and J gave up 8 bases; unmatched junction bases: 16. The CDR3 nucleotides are TGTGCCAGCACCTCTTGGACAGGTTCCAGGAGGGAAGCTTTCTTT. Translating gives CASTSWTGSRREAFF.

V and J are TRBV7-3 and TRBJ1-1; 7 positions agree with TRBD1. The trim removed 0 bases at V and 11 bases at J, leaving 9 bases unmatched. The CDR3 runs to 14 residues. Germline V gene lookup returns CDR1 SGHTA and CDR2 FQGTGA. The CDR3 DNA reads TGTGCCAGCAGCTTAACACCCACGGGACAGACCGCTTTCTTT. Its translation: CASSLTPTGQTAFF.

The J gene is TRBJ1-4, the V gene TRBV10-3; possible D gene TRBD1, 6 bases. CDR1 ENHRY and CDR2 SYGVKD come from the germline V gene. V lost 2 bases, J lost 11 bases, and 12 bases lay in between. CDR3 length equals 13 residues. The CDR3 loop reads CAISEGQGRKLFF. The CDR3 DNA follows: TGTGCCATCAGTGAGGGGCAGGGGCGGAAACTGTTTTTT.

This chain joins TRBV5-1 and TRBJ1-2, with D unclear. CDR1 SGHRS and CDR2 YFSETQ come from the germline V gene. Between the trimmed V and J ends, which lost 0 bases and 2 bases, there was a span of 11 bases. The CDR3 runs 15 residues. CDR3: CASSLGHISNYGYTF. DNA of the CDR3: TGCGCCAGCAGCTTGGGGCATATTTCCAACTATGGCTACACCTTC.

CDR3: CSVDRGYGYTF. CDR3 nucleotide sequence: TGCAGCGTTGACAGGGGATATGGCTACACCTTC. The V call is TRBV29-1, the J call TRBJ1-2; D may be TRBD1 (6 bases). CDR1 is SQVTM, CDR2 ANQGSEA, per germline. The germline V and J ends were trimmed by 3 bases and 5 bases, with 7 bases remaining between them. The CDR3 is made up of 11 amino acids.

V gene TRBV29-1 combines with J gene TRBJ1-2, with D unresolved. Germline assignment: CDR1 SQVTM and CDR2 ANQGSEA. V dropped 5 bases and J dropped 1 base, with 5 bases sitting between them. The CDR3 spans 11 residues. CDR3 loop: CSVRFNYGYTF. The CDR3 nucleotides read TGCAGCGTTCGTTTTAACTATGGCTACACCTTC. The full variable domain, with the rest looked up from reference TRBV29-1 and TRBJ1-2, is SAVISQKPSRDICQRGTSLTIQCQVDSQVTMMFWYRQQPGQSLTLIATANQGSEATYESGFVIDKFPISRPNLTFSTLTVSNMSPEDSSIYLCSVRFNYGYTFGSGTRLTVV.

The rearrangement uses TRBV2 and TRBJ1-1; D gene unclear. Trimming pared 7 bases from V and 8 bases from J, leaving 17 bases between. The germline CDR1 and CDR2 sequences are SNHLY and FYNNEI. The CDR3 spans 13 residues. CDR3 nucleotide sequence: TGTGCCAGCAACCCCTATTCCTCGGGGGAAGCTTTCTTT. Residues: CASNPYSSGEAFF.

The DNA for the CDR3 is TGTGCCAGTAGTAACGGCAGGGGTCCTTACGAGCAGTACTTC. This encodes CASSNGRGPYEQYF. The rearrangement links TRBV19 to TRBJ2-7, with a possible D match to TRBD1 (6 bases). Germline V gives CDR1 LNHDA, CDR2 SQIVND (reference sequence). CDR3 length: 14 residues. Trimming pared 4 bases from V and 4 bases from J, leaving 14 bases between.

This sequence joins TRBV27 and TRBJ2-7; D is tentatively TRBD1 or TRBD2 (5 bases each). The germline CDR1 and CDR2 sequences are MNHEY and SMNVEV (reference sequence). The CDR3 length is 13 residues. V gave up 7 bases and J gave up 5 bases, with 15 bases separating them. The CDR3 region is CASKTRDGDEQYF. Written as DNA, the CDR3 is TGTGCCAGCAAAACCCGGGACGGAGACGAGCAGTACTTC.

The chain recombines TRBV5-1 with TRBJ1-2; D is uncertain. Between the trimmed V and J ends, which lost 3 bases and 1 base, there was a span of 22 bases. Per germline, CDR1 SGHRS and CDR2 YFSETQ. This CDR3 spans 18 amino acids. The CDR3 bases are TGCGCCAGCAGCTCCTTACCCCGGTCTCGAACCATTAACTATGGCTACACCTTC. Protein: CASSSLPRSRTINYGYTF.

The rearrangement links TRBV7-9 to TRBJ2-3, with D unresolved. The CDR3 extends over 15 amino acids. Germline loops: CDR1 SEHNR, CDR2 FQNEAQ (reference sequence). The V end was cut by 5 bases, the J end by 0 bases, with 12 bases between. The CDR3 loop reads CASSLGLGSTDTQYF. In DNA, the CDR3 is TGTGCCAGCAGCCTCGGTCTCGGGAGCACAGATACGCAGTATTTT.

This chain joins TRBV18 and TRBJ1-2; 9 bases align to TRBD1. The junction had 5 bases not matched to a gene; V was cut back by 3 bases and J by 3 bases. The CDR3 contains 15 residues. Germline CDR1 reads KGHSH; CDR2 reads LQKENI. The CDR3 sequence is CASSPPGQGYYGYTF. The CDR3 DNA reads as TGTGCCAGCTCACCTCCGGGACAGGGATACTATGGCTACACCTTC.

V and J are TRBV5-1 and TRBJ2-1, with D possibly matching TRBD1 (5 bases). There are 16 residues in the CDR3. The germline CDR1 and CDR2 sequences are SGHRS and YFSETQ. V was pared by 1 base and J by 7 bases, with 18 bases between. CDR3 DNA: TGCGCCAGCAGCTTGCCGAGTGCCGTGGGGCAAAATGAGCAGTTCTTC. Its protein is CASSLPSAVGQNEQFF.

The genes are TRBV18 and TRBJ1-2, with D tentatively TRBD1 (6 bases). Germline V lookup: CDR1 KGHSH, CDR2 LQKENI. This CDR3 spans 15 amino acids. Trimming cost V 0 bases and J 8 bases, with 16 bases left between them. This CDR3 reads CASSPPSGVPGGYTF. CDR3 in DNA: TGTGCCAGCTCACCACCTTCAGGGGTCCCAGGGGGCTACACCTTC.

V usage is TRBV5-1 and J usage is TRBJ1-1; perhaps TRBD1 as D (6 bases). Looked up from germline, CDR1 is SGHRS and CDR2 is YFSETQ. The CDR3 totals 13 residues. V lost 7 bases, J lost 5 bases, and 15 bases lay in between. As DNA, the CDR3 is TGCGCCAGCGGAGCCCTAAGGGGGACTGAAGCTTTCTTT. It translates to CASGALRGTEAFF.

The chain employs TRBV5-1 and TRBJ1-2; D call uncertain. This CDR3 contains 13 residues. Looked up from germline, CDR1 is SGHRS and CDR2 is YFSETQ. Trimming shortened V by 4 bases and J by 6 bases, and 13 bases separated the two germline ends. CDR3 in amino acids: CASSPTPTDGYTF. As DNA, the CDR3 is TGCGCCAGCAGCCCCACCCCGACGGATGGCTACACCTTC.

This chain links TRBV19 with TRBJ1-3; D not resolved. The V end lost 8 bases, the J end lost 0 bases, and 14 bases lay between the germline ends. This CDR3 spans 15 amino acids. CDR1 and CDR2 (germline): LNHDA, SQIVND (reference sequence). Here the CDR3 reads CASGRAGFSGNTIYF. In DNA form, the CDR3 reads TGTGCCAGTGGGAGAGCGGGATTCTCTGGAAACACCATATATTTT.

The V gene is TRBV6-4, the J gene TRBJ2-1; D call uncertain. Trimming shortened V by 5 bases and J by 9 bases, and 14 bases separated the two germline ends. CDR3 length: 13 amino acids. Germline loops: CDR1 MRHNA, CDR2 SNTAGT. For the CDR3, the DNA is TGTGCCAGCAGTACGCTGGCAGGTTCTGAGCAGTTCTTC. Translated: CASSTLAGSEQFF.